A selection of T cell receptor beta chains follows, all from one sample in a study of T cells in localized non-small cell lung cancer. Using immunoSEQ multiplex PCR, the repertoire was profiled, and TCRdb retains in-frame clones only, with some absent. The sample holds 23,000 or so clones; about 94% are singletons and the top ten take about 2.9%. Sequences were derived from peripheral blood, sampled before any cancer treatment. Every receptor here comes from a woman aged 35 to 70 with stage I lung adenocarcinoma. The CDR3 runs from the conserved cysteine through the conserved F or W. Fields, in order: CDR3 protein, CDR3 DNA, V gene, D gene, clone size, J gene. The D gene is left open where the match is weak. Clone size appears in some rows only: once, few, many, or a class for an expanded clone.

CDR3 protein: CASSYRGATGELFF
CDR3 DNA: TGTGCCAGCAGTTACCGGGGGGCAACCGGGGAGCTGTTTTTT
V gene: TRBV6-5
D gene: .
clone size: .
J gene: TRBJ2-2

CDR3 protein: CSVEKRQGGTEAFF
CDR3 DNA: TGCAGCGTTGAAAAACGCCAGGGCGGCACTGAAGCTTTCTTT
V gene: TRBV29-1
D gene: .
clone size: .
J gene: TRBJ1-1

CDR3 protein: CASSLGQGPYGYTF
CDR3 DNA: TGCGCCAGCAGCTTGGGTCAGGGCCCCTATGGCTACACCTTC
V gene: TRBV5-1
D gene: .
clone size: .
J gene: TRBJ1-2

CDR3 protein: CASRSTWRTGGRETQYF
CDR3 DNA: TGTGCCAGCCGTTCGACGTGGAGGACAGGGGGTAGGGAGACCCAGTACTTC
V gene: TRBV28
D gene: TRBD1
clone size: .
J gene: TRBJ2-5

CDR3 protein: CASSFGGQGVGEQFF
CDR3 DNA: TGCGCCAGCAGCTTCGGGGGACAGGGGGTCGGTGAGCAGTTCTTC
V gene: TRBV5-1
D gene: TRBD1
clone size: .
J gene: TRBJ2-1

CDR3 protein: CASSPRTVMNTEAFF
CDR3 DNA: TGTGCCAGCAGCCCCAGGACAGTGATGAACACTGAAGCTTTCTTT
V gene: TRBV7-9
D gene: .
clone size: .
J gene: TRBJ1-1

CDR3 protein: CASSTTGTQYF
CDR3 DNA: TGTGCCAGCAGCACGACAGGGACGCAGTATTTT
V gene: TRBV27
D gene: TRBD1
clone size: .
J gene: TRBJ2-3

CDR3 protein: CASSDHSIAGGWGEQYF
CDR3 DNA: TGTGCCAGCAGTGACCACTCCATAGCGGGAGGGTGGGGCGAGCAGTACTTC
V gene: TRBV6-1
D gene: TRBD2
clone size: .
J gene: TRBJ2-7

CDR3 protein: CASSRYQGVYGYTF
CDR3 DNA: TGTGCCAGTAGTAGGTATCAGGGCGTCTATGGCTACACCTTC
V gene: TRBV19
D gene: .
clone size: few
J gene: TRBJ1-2

CDR3 protein: CASSYGKPNTEAFF
CDR3 DNA: TGTGCCAGCAGTTACGGGAAGCCAAACACTGAAGCTTTCTTT
V gene: TRBV6-5
D gene: .
clone size: .
J gene: TRBJ1-1

CDR3 protein: CASSVVRGDNEQFF
CDR3 DNA: TGTGCCAGCAGTGTGGTCAGGGGAGATAATGAGCAGTTCTTC
V gene: TRBV6-4
D gene: .
clone size: .
J gene: TRBJ2-1